A single sample is the source of the 2 T cell receptor beta chains below, sequenced in a study of OX40 agonist ivuxolimab in advanced cancers. Clones were sequenced by immunoSEQ multiplex PCR, and TCRdb holds only the in-frame ones, with some missing. In the table there are more than 50,000 clones, approximately 80% of which are singletons. The source material was CD4+ or CD8+ T cells sorted from blood, sampled in a trial of the OX40 agonist ivuxolimab. These receptors were collected from an adult with an advanced solid tumor such as melanoma, head and neck, liver or kidney cancer.

J is TRBJ1-4 and V is TRBV7-2; D is unresolved. V lost 4 bases to trimming and J lost 2 bases, with 14 bases between them. CDR1 SGHTA and CDR2 FQGNSA come from the germline V gene. This CDR3 region has 16 residues. CDR3 nucleotide sequence: TGTGCCAGCAGCTCTAAGGTGGACCCCACTAATGAAAAACTGTTTTTT. Residues: CASSSKVDPTNEKLFF.

The rearrangement links TRBV6-1 to TRBJ1-1, with D uncertain. CDR1 MNHNS and CDR2 SASEGT come from the germline V gene. Trimming pared 2 bases from V and 4 bases from J, leaving 2 bases between. CDR3 length: 11 residues. CDR3 coding DNA: TGTGCCAGCAGTGAAACCACTGAAGCTTTCTTT. It is translated as CASSETTEAFF.